The 4 T cell receptor beta chains reported below all come from one sample, sequenced in a study of cytomegalovirus exposure and HLA in healthy donors. The PCR ran on 60 Vbeta and 13 Jbeta primers. Only in-frame clones appear in the TCRdb table, and some are missing; sequencing was by immunoSEQ multiplex PCR. The table shows fewer than 150,000 clones, with about four fifths occurring only once. The sequencing input was PBMCs. The source is a middle-aged man in good health and CMV-seropositive.

This sequence joins TRBV19 and TRBJ1-3, with D unclear. V shed 5 bases and J shed 0 bases, with 8 bases lying between them. The CDR3 sequence is 14 residues long. Germline loops: CDR1 LNHDA, CDR2 SQIVND (reference sequence). The CDR3 here is CASSPQYSGNTIYF. CDR3 coding DNA: TGTGCCAGTAGTCCGCAGTACTCTGGAAACACCATATATTTT.

The chain couples TRBV29-1 to TRBJ2-7, with a possible D match to TRBD2 (7 bases). Germline V CDR1 and CDR2: SQVTM, ANQGSEA. The CDR3 contains 15 residues. Trimming left V 7 bases short and J 2 bases short, with 21 bases between. The CDR3 nucleotides read TGCAGCGCCGACGGGGGACGGGGGGCAACCTACGAGCAGTACTTC. As protein: CSADGGRGATYEQYF.

This chain joins TRBV30 and TRBJ2-2; unclear D gene. Germline-derived CDR1 and CDR2 are GTSNPN and SVGIG (reference sequence). This CDR3 has 13 residues. Trimming took 3 bases from V and 4 from J, leaving 9 bases between them. In nucleotides, the CDR3 is TGTGCCTGGAGCCCGTCGGGCACCGGGGAGCTGTTTTTT. It is translated as CAWSPSGTGELFF.

The V and J genes are TRBV19 and TRBJ1-5; D call uncertain. The CDR3 has 14 residues. Trimming took off 2 bases at V and 3 bases at J, with 8 bases between the two ends. CDR1 and CDR2 from the germline V gene are LNHDA and SQIVND (reference sequence). As DNA, the CDR3 is TGTGCCAGTAGTATACTAGGCTCCAATCAGCCCCAGCATTTT. It encodes CASSILGSNQPQHF.